The clone carrying this T cell receptor beta chain was recorded a few times. Its antigen is unknown. This sample was taken from a study of human T cells and chemical hapten exposure. One entry per CDR3 protein results from TCRdb running MiXCR on the RACE reads. The data hold some 190,000 distinct CDR3 sequences, with under 25% observed a single time. V gave up 8 bases and J gave up 5 bases, with 13 bases separating them. Germline CDR1 is ENHRY and CDR2 is SYGVKD. The CDR3 has 14 residues. Study-wide findings and caveats: Versus controls, expanded TCRs had significantly more large CDR3 similarity clusters.

Time point given: patch test 1, 2 weeks after DPC sensitization. The treatment denotes: therapeutic diphenylcyclopropenone sensitization with weekly scalp DPC. This chain uses TRBV10-3 with TRBJ1-6, with D possibly TRBD1 on 5 matching bases. The material was whole blood, obtained in connection with sensitization to the hapten diphenylcyclopropenone (DPC). The source of this sequence is a woman between 45 and 60 years old with alopecia areata. Some clones in this sample may be carry-over from other donors' samples. The CDR3 DNA sequence: TGTGCCATCCGACAGAACCTGGATAATTCACCCCTCCACTTT. Residues: CAIRQNLDNSPLHF.